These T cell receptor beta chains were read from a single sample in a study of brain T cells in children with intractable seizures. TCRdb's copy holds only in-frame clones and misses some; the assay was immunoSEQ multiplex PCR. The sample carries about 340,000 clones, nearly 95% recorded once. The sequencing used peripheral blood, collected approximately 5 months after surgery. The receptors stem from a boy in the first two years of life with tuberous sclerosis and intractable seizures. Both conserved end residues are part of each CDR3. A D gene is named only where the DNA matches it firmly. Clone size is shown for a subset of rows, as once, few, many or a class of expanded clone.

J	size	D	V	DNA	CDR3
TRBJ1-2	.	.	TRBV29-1	TGCAGCGTTGATCGGGAGGGCTATGGCTACACCTTC	CSVDREGYGYTF
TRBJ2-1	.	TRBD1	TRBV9	TGTGCCAGCAGCGCGGGCCAGGGGGCTGGGAATGAGCAGTTCTTC	CASSAGQGAGNEQFF
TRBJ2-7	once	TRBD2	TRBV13	TGTGCCAGCAGCCGTTCGGCGTTCAGCGGGAGCTCCTACGAGCAGTACTTC	CASSRSAFSGSSYEQYF
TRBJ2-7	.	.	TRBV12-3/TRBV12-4	TGTGCCAGCAGTGAAGGGTACGAGCAGTACTTC	CASSEGYEQYF
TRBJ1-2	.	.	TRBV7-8	TGTGCCAGCAGCTTAGAGGGGGGGGAGAACTATGGCTACACCTTC	CASSLEGGENYGYTF
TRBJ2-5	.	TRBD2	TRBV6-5	TGTGCCAGCTGGCTAGCGGGAGGAGAGACCCAGTACTTC	CASWLAGGETQYF
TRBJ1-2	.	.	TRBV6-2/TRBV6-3	TGTGCCAGCAGTCTCCAGGGATTCTATGGCTACACCTTC	CASSLQGFYGYTF
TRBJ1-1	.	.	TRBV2	TGTGCCTCACAGGGTTCGGGTGAGCGGAACACTGAAGCTTTCTTT	CASQGSGERNTEAFF
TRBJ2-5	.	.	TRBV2	TGTGCCAGCAGGGACGGGCCCCTCGCCCAAGAGACCCAGTACTTC	CASRDGPLAQETQYF
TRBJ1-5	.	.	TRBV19	TGTGCCAGTAGTATTGGCACAGGCAGCTATCAGCCCCAGCATTTT	CASSIGTGSYQPQHF
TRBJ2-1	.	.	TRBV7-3	TGTGCCAGCAGCTCCCAGCCAGAGCAGTTCTTC	CASSSQPEQFF
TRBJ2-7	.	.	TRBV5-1	TGCGCCAGCAGCTTACAGGGTCCATTCGACGAGCAGTACTTC	CASSLQGPFDEQYF
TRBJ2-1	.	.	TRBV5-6	TGTGCCAGCAGCTTGGTTTTGCATGAGCAGTTCTTC	CASSLVLHEQFF
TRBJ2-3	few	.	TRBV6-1	TGTGCCAGCAGTGAGAGTCTGGATACGCAGTATTTT	CASSESLDTQYF
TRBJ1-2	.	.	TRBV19	TGTGCCAGTAAACGGGGAGGGACTGACTATGGCTACACCTTC	CASKRGGTDYGYTF
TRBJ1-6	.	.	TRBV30	TGTGGAGGCATGCAAGTTTCACCCCTCCACTTT	CGGMQVSPLHF
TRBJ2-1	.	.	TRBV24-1	TGTGCCACCAGTGATTTGGGGGTAGGGTCCTACAATGAGCAGTTCTTC	CATSDLGVGSYNEQFF
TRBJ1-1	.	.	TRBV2	TGTGCCAGCAGTGACCGACAGTACACTGAAGCTTTCTTT	CASSDRQYTEAFF
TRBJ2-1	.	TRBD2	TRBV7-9	TGTGCCAGCAGCTTACTATTACTAGCGGGGGGTCGCTACAATGAGCAGTTCTTC	CASSLLLLAGGRYNEQFF
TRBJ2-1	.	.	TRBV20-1	TGCAGTGCCCAGCGACAGGCGGAGTTCTTC	CSAQRQAEFF
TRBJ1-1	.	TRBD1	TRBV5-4	TGTGCCAGCAGCTCAGACAGGGCTGAAGCTTTCTTT	CASSSDRAEAFF
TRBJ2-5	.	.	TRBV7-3	TGTGCCAGCAGTTCTGAGACAGAAGAGACCCAGTACTTC	CASSSETEETQYF
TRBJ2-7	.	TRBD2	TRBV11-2	TGTGCCAGCAGCAAATTGACAGGCGGGGGGTACGAGCAGTACTTC	CASSKLTGGGYEQYF
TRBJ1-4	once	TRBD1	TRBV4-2	TGTGCCAGCAGCCAAGCCCCCGGGACAGGGGGCTTTTTT	CASSQAPGTGGFF
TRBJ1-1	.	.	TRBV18	TGTGCCAGCTCACCAGTATTCTTAGGCAGCCCGAACACTGAAGCTTTCTTT	CASSPVFLGSPNTEAFF
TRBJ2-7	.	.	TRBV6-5	TGTGCCAGCTACGAAGGGGGGGGATCCTACGAGCAGTACTTC	CASYEGGGSYEQYF
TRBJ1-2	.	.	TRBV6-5	TGTGCCAGCAGTTACGCCAGGGAGCAGGGCTACACCTTC	CASSYAREQGYTF
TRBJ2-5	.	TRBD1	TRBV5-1	TGCGCCAGCAGCGACAGGGGAGAGACCCAGTACTTC	CASSDRGETQYF
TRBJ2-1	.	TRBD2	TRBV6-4	TGTGCCAGCAAAGAGAGCGGGAGGAGTGAGCAGTTCTTC	CASKESGRSEQFF
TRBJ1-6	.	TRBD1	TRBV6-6	TGTGCCAGCAGTCCCTCAGCCGGGACAGGGGTCCGAAATTCACCCCTCCACTTT	CASSPSAGTGVRNSPLHF
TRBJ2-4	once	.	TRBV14	TGTGCCTGCAGCCTCGGACAGACAAAAAACATTCAGTACTTC	CACSLGQTKNIQYF
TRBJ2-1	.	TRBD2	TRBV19	TGTGCCAGTAGCTGGACTAGCGGGAGCGCCGGGGGGCAGTTCTTC	CASSWTSGSAGGQFF
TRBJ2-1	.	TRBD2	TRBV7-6	TGTGCCAGCAGCCCCTTCCGGATTCTGAGCGGGGGGAGGAATGAGCAGTTCTTC	CASSPFRILSGGRNEQFF
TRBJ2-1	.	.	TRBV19	TGTGCCAGTAAGGAGTCGGGTGAGCAGTTCTTC	CASKESGEQFF
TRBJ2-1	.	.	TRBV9	TGTGCCAGTTCCTCCATGCGGGGTCCCTACAATGAGCAGTTCTTC	CASSSMRGPYNEQFF
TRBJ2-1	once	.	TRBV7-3	TGTGCCAGCAGCTCGGCGTCGGGGTTCAATGAGCAGTTCTTC	CASSSASGFNEQFF
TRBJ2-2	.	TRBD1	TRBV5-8	TGTGCCAGCAGCACCCGGGACAGGATGACCGGGGAGCTGTTTTTT	CASSTRDRMTGELFF
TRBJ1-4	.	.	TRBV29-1	TGCAGCGTCCAAGGGGGGCTCCTTAATGAAAAACTGTTTTTT	CSVQGGLLNEKLFF
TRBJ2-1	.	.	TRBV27	TGTGCCAGCAGTTTATATCGGGAGTGCGTTGAGCAGTTCTTC	CASSLYRECVEQFF
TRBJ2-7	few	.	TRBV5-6	TGTGCCAGCCGCAGGGTGAGCGTCTACGAGCAGTACTTC	CASRRVSVYEQYF